The source of this T cell receptor (beta chain) is a study of graft-versus-host responses after intestinal transplantation. Study-level background: Transplant recipients had multivisceral, liver-intestinal, or isolated intestinal grafts. Whole-study results and caveats: Some patients had graft-donor T cell macrochimerism, and their allografts showed high graft-versus-host to host-versus-graft clonal ratios.

Measured with immunoSEQ multiplex PCR; TCRdb has only the in-frame clones, and not every one. The sample lists around 100,000 clones, around 94% occurring once. Per germline, CDR1 SQVTM and CDR2 ANQGSEA. The V end was cut by 4 bases, the J end by 0 bases, with 16 bases between. The CDR3 extends over 15 amino acids. With regard to this clone: Its antigen is unknown.

V usage is TRBV29-1 and J usage is TRBJ2-7; D unresolved. This TCR was recovered from a human donor who was the organ donor for an intestinal transplant. Sequencing was performed on unstimulated CD8+ T cells sorted from spleen or lymph node cells, taken before transplant. Here the CDR3 DNA reads TGCAGCGTTGGGGGTTCGGCTCTCCCCTCCTACGAGCAGTACTTC. It specifies CSVGGSALPSYEQYF.